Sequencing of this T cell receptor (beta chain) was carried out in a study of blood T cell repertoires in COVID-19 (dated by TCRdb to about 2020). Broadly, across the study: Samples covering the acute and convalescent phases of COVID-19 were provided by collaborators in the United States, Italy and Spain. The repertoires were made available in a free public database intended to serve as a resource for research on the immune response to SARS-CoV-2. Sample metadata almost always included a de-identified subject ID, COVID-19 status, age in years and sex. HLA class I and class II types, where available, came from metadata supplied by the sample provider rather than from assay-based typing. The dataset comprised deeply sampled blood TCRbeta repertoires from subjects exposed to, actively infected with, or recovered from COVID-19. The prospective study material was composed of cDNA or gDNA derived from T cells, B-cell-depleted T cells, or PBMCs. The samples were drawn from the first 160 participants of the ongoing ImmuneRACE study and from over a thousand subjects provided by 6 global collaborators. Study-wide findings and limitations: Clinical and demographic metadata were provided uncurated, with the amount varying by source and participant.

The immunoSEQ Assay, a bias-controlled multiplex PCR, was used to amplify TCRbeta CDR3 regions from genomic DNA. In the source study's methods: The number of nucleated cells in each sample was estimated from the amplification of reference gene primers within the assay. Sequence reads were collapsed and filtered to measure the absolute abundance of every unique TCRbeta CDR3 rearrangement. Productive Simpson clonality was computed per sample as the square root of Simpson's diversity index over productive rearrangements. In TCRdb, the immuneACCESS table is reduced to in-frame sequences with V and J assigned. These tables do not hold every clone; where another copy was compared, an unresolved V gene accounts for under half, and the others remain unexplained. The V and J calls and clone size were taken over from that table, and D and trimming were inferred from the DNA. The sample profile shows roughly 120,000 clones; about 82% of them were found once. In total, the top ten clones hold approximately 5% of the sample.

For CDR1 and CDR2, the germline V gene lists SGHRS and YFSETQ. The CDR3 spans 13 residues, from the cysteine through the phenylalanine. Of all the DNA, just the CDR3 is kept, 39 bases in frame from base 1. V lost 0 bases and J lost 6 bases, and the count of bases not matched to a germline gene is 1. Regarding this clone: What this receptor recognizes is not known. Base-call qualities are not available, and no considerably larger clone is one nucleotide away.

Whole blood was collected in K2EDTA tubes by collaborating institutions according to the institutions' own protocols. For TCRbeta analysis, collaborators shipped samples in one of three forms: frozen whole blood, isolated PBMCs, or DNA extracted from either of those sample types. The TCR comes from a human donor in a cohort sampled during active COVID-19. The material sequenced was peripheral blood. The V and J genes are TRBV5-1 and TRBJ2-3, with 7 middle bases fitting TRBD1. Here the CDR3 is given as CASSLDRGDTQYF. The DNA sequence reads TGCGCCAGCAGCTTGGACAGGGGTGATACGCAGTATTTT.